This entry lists 8 T cell receptor beta chains sequenced from one sample in a study of T-cell memory formation after mild COVID-19. TCRdb re-derived calls from the 5' RACE reads in MiXCR, one entry per CDR3 protein. This repertoire shows approximately 290,000 distinct CDR3 sequences, 8% to 9% found once; its top ten account for around a fifth. The specimen was PBMCs or a T cell subset sorted from them (not recorded which). These receptors came from a man aged 18 to 35 who had mild COVID-19 (a few samples of this study predate the infection). Cell type and time point are not known.

This clonotype was counted a few times. The chain employs TRBV6-2 or TRBV6-3 and TRBJ1-2; D is ambiguous. The V end was cut by 6 bases, the J end by 5 bases, with 13 bases between. CDR3 length: 13 residues. Germline-derived CDR1 and CDR2 are MNHEY and SVGEGT. The CDR3 nucleotides are TGTGCCAGCAGACCAGAAGGACGGTATGGCTACACCTTC. This codes for CASRPEGRYGYTF.

The sample holds many counts of this clonotype. V usage is TRBV5-6 and J usage is TRBJ1-1; D not resolved. CDR1 and CDR2 (germline): SGHDT, YYEEEE. The CDR3 is made up of 13 amino acids. V was cut by 0 bases and J by 6 bases, with 9 bases left in between. The CDR3 DNA follows: TGTGCCAGCAGCTTGGATAGGTTAGCTGAAGCTTTCTTT. Encoded protein: CASSLDRLAEAFF.

This sequence joins TRBV7-8 and TRBJ1-6, with 7 bases aligning to TRBD1. The J segment lost 6 bases and the V segment lost 4 bases, leaving 6 bases of the junction unmatched. This CDR3 has 15 residues. Germline values: CDR1 SGHVS, CDR2 FQNEAQ. The CDR3 sequence: CASSSLTGTNSPLHF. The DNA for the CDR3 is TGTGCCAGCAGCTCCCTGACAGGGACTAATTCACCCCTCCACTTT.

This clonotype was counted a few times. The CDR3: CSAEDRGLGIAYNEQFF. In DNA form, the CDR3 reads TGCAGTGCTGAGGACAGGGGGCTAGGGATCGCCTACAATGAGCAGTTCTTC. This chain joins TRBV20-1 and TRBJ2-1; 11 nucleotides match TRBD1. The V gene's germline CDR1 is DFQATT and CDR2 SNEGSKA (reference sequence). The ends lost 5 bases at V and 2 bases at J; junction bases unmatched: 11. This CDR3 has 17 residues.

This clonotype was seen ten or more times. The V and J genes are TRBV5-1 and TRBJ2-3, with 9 bases fitting TRBD2. Trimming cost V 0 bases and J 5 bases; bases outside gene matches: 7. Germline V CDR1 and CDR2: SGHRS, YFSETQ. This CDR3 contains 16 residues. The CDR3: CASSLGNSGGRDTQYF. The CDR3 bases are TGCGCCAGCAGCTTGGGAAATAGCGGGGGACGAGATACGCAGTATTTT.

This chain joins TRBV7-3 and TRBJ2-2; the D is unclear. Trimming took 11 bases from V and 6 from J, leaving 10 bases between them. This CDR3 contains 11 residues. CDR1 is SGHTA and CDR2 is FQGTGA in the germline V gene. The CDR3: CAWSPAGELFF. In DNA form, the CDR3 reads TGTGCCTGGAGCCCCGCCGGGGAGCTGTTTTTT.

The genes are TRBV24-1 and TRBJ2-7; D tentatively fits TRBD1 or TRBD2 (5 bases each). V was clipped by 11 bases and J by 3 bases, with 19 bases between them. Germline CDR1 KGHDR, CDR2 SFDVKD. The CDR3 covers 14 residues. In DNA, the CDR3 is TGTGCCATTGTACCGGGACGGGTATGCTACGAGCAGTACGTC. Its protein is CAIVPGRVCYEQYV.

The table lists this clonotype with a few counts. This chain links TRBV7-9 with TRBJ1-1, with D unresolved. The CDR3 consists of 15 residues. Germline values: CDR1 SEHNR, CDR2 FQNEAQ (reference sequence). Trimming removed 0 bases at V and 0 bases at J, with 8 bases between. The CDR3 region has the DNA TGTGCCAGCAGCTTAGCGTGGGGTATGAACACTGAAGCTTTCTTT. Translated: CASSLAWGMNTEAFF.